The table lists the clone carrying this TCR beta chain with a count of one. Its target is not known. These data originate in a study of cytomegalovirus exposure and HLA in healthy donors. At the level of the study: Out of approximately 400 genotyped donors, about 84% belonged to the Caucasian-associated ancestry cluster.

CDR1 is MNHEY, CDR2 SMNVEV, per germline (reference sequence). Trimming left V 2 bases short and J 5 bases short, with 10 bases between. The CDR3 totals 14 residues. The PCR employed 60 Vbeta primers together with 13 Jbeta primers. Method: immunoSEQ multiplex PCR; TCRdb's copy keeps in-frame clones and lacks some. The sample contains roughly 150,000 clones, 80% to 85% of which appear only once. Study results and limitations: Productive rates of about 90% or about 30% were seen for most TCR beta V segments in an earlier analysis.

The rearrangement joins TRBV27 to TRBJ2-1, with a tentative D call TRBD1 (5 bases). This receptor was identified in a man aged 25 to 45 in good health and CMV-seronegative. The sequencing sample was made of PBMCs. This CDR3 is CASSLPGMDNEQFF. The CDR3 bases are TGTGCCAGCAGTTTACCAGGGATGGACAATGAGCAGTTCTTC.